Listed below are T cell receptor beta chains from one sample, sequenced in a study of T-cell reconstitution after alpha-beta-depleted transplantation in children. TCRdb reprocessed the PCR reads via MiXCR and lists one record per CDR3 protein. Here the sample spans 600,000 to 700,000 distinct CDR3 sequences, around 17% being singletons. The input for sequencing was PBMCs from the stem cell graft donor, taken from the stem cell graft. These TCRs come from a human donor who donated a stem cell graft to a child with acute myeloid leukemia. The CDR3 runs from the conserved cysteine through the conserved F or W. D genes are given only for firm matches. Not all rows give a size; the values are once, few, many and, for expanded clones, a class.

d_call	clone_size	v_call	j_call	cdr3_nt	cdr3_aa
NA	many	TRBV5-1	TRBJ1-1	TGCGCCAGCAGCTTGTCTGGTGAAGCTTTCTTT	CASSLSGEAFF
NA	NA	TRBV20-1	TRBJ1-4	TGCAGTGCTGTCAGTGGGACTAATGAAAAACTGTTTTTT	CSAVSGTNEKLFF
TRBD2	NA	TRBV3-1	TRBJ2-1	TGTGCCAGCAGCCAGGCCGGGGGGGCCTACAATGAGCAGTTCTTC	CASSQAGGAYNEQFF
TRBD1	NA	TRBV20-1	TRBJ1-5	TGCAGTGCCGGGACAGTAACCAATCAGCCCCAGCATTTT	CSAGTVTNQPQHF
NA	NA	TRBV6-2/TRBV6-3	TRBJ2-6	TGTGCCAGCAGTCCTACTCGACAGTGGGGACTCTCTGGGGCCAACGTCCTGACTTTC	CASSPTRQWGLSGANVLTF
TRBD1	few	TRBV7-2	TRBJ1-2	TGTGCCAGCAGCTTACTCCGTCCGGGACAGGGGAGGAACTATGGCTACACCTTC	CASSLLRPGQGRNYGYTF
TRBD2	many	TRBV15	TRBJ2-1	TGTGCCACCAGCAGGGCGGGACTAGGCTCCTACAATGAGCAGTTCTTC	CATSRAGLGSYNEQFF
TRBD1	few	TRBV6-5	TRBJ2-7	TGTGCCAGCAGTTGGCCCGGGACAGGGGTCTACGAGCAGTACTTC	CASSWPGTGVYEQYF
TRBD2	NA	TRBV28	TRBJ2-5	TGTGCCAGCAGCCAAATATCTAGCGGGGGGATACAAGAGACCCAGTACTTC	CASSQISSGGIQETQYF
NA	few	TRBV20-1	TRBJ1-1	TGCAGTGCTTCCCCAGGAGGGGCCGTCAACACTGAAGCTTTCTTT	CSASPGGAVNTEAFF
NA	many	TRBV24-1	TRBJ2-2	TGTGCCACCACCCCCCCAGGCAACACCGGGGAGCTGTTTTTT	CATTPPGNTGELFF
NA	many	TRBV18	TRBJ1-1	TGTGCCAGCTCAAGCGACACTGAAGCTTTCTTT	CASSSDTEAFF
TRBD2	few	TRBV30	TRBJ2-3	TGTGCCTGGAATAGCGGGCCAGATACGCAGTATTTT	CAWNSGPDTQYF
TRBD1	NA	TRBV27	TRBJ2-7	TGTGCCAGCAGTCCAAGGTGGGACAGGGCAGGGTACGAGCAGTACTTC	CASSPRWDRAGYEQYF
TRBD2	NA	TRBV20-1	TRBJ2-3	TGCAGGGGCCGGGCCCCGGGACTAGCGGGGGCCCGACCAGGCACAGATACGCAGTATTTT	CRGRAPGLAGARPGTDTQYF
NA	few	TRBV28	TRBJ1-2	TGTGCCAGCAGTTTATCAGACATCTATGGCTACACCTTC	CASSLSDIYGYTF
TRBD1	few	TRBV5-5	TRBJ1-1	TGTGCCAGCAGCTTGTCGGGGACAGGACTAAACACTGAAGCTTTCTTT	CASSLSGTGLNTEAFF
NA	few	TRBV5-5	TRBJ2-3	TGTGCCAGCAGCCAGAGGACACTCACAGATACGCAGTATTTT	CASSQRTLTDTQYF
NA	many	TRBV7-6	TRBJ1-2	TGTGCCAGCAGCTTAGGACGGGGGGACGGTGGCTACACCTTC	CASSLGRGDGGYTF
NA	few	TRBV12-3/TRBV12-4	TRBJ2-7	TGTGCCAGCAGCCCCTTTTTGGGGGGCGAGCAGTACTTC	CASSPFLGGEQYF
TRBD2	NA	TRBV7-2	TRBJ2-4	TGTGCCAGCAGCCCACGGGGGGAAGCCAAAAACATTCAGTACTTC	CASSPRGEAKNIQYF
TRBD2	few	TRBV20-1	TRBJ2-5	TGCAGTGCTAGATCTAGCTGGACTAGCGGGGGGATGGAGACCCAGTACTTC	CSARSSWTSGGMETQYF
NA	few	TRBV6-1	TRBJ2-7	TGTGCCAGCAGTGAAAGAGGTCAGGGCGCCGAGCAGTACTTC	CASSERGQGAEQYF
TRBD2	few	TRBV20-1	TRBJ2-1	TGCAGTGCTTCCCTAGCGGGGTTTAACGATGAGCAGTTCTTC	CSASLAGFNDEQFF
TRBD1	few	TRBV29-1	TRBJ2-2	TGCAGCGCCGGGACAGGGAACGGGGAGCTGTTTTTT	CSAGTGNGELFF
TRBD1	many	TRBV20-1	TRBJ2-6	TGCAGTGCTAGAGACGACAGGGGAGGCTCTGGGGCCAACGTCCTGACTTTC	CSARDDRGGSGANVLTF
TRBD2	many	TRBV20-1	TRBJ2-3	TGCAGTGCTGGACTAGCGGGGGACACAGATACGCAGTATTTT	CSAGLAGDTDTQYF
NA	many	TRBV4-3	TRBJ1-1	TGCGCCAGCAGCCAGGTGGTGAACACTGAAGCTTTCTTT	CASSQVVNTEAFF
NA	many	TRBV5-5	TRBJ1-1	TGTGCCAGCAGCTCCTATACGAACACTGAAGCTTTCTTT	CASSSYTNTEAFF
TRBD1	NA	TRBV7-9	TRBJ2-7	TGTGCCAGCAAGACAGGGGGCTTTAGCGAGCAGTACTTC	CASKTGGFSEQYF
NA	NA	TRBV9	TRBJ2-1	TGTGCCAGCAGCTCAACGGGGGCAGCAGACAATGAGCAGTTCTTC	CASSSTGAADNEQFF